The clone carrying this TCR beta chain has a count of ten or more. The data are from a study of early T cells in non-severe SARS-CoV-2 infection. Unique molecular identifiers were attached to individual cDNA molecules. TCRdb ran MiXCR on the 5' RACE reads and lists one entry per CDR3 protein. The sample carries just under 65,000 distinct CDR3 sequences, over 4.5% recorded once. Trimming left V 6 bases short and J 4 bases short, with 19 bases between. The CDR3 runs to 16 residues. CDR1 is MDHEN and CDR2 is SYDVKM in the germline V gene. This receptor was obtained from an adult who was a healthcare worker with PCR-confirmed SARS-CoV-2 infection or an uninfected control (not recorded which). The specimen was whole blood, collected at baseline. The V call is TRBV28, the J call TRBJ1-3; D is perhaps TRBD1 (5 bases). The CDR3 protein is CASSLGGFVYGNTIYF. CDR3 sequence (DNA): TGTGCCAGCAGCTTGGGGGGTTTCGTCTACGGAAACACCATATATTTT.